This TCR beta chain comes out of a study of OX40 agonist ivuxolimab in advanced cancers. Data came from immunoSEQ multiplex PCR; TCRdb stores just in-frame clones and leaves some out. The sample contains around 15,000 clones, about 89% of which appear only once. This CDR3 has 16 residues. After removal of 2 bases from V and 2 bases from J, the junction contained 5 bases not matched to a gene. Per the germline V gene, CDR1 is KGHSH and CDR2 is LQKENI. Sequenced material: CD4+ or CD8+ T cells sorted from blood, taken in a trial of the OX40 agonist ivuxolimab. This receptor was identified in an adult with an advanced solid tumor such as melanoma, head and neck, liver or kidney cancer. The V and J genes are TRBV18 and TRBJ2-1; 8 bases are shared with TRBD1. CDR3 protein: CASSPTTGATYNEQFF. As DNA, the CDR3 is TGTGCCAGCTCACCAACGACAGGGGCCACCTACAATGAGCAGTTCTTC.